This T cell receptor (beta chain) is drawn from a study of T cells after yellow fever vaccination. Across the study: The authors prepared low-cell-number fractions using SMART-Seq v4 Ultra Low Input.

This clonotype was found a few times. The antigen is not known. The 5'RACE template-switching step produced TCR cDNA and added a universal primer site and UMIs. MiXCR, run by TCRdb on the 5' RACE reads, gives a single entry per CDR3 protein. This table has approximately 260,000 distinct CDR3 sequences, 10% to 15% appearing once. General study points: Boosting was followed by the reappearance of most primary-vaccination clones (under 97% CD4, 85% to 90% CD8). Peaking on day 5 versus 15, the secondary response was faster but weaker.

The CDR3 has 11 residues. In germline, CDR1 is SGHTA, CDR2 FQGNSA. Trimming stripped 5 bases from V and 12 bases from J, with 12 bases between. The chain joins TRBV7-2 to TRBJ2-3, with D hard to call. This TCR was recovered from a man aged 25-45 years who received the YFV17D yellow fever vaccine. Sequenced material: CD4+ T cells sorted from PBMCs, taken 45 days after the yellow fever booster vaccination. CDR3 DNA sequence: TGTGCCAGCAGCGCTACCCATTCCCAGTATTTT. Its translation: CASSATHSQYF.